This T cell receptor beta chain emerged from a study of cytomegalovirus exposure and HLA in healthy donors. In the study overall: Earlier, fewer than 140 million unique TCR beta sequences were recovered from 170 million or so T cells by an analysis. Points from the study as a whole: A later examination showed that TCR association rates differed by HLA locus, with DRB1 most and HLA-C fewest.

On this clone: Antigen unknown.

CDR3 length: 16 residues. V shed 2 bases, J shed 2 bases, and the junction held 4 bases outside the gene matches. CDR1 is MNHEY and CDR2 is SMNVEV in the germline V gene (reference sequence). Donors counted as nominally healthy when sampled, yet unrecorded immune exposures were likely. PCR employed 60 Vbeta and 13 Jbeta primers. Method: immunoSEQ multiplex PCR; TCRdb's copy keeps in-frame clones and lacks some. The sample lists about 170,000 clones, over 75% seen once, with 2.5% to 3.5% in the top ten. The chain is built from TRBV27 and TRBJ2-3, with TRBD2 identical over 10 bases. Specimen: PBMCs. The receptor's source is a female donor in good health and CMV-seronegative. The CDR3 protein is CASSLGLAANTDTQYF. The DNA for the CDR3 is TGTGCCAGCAGTTTAGGACTAGCGGCAAACACAGATACGCAGTATTTT.